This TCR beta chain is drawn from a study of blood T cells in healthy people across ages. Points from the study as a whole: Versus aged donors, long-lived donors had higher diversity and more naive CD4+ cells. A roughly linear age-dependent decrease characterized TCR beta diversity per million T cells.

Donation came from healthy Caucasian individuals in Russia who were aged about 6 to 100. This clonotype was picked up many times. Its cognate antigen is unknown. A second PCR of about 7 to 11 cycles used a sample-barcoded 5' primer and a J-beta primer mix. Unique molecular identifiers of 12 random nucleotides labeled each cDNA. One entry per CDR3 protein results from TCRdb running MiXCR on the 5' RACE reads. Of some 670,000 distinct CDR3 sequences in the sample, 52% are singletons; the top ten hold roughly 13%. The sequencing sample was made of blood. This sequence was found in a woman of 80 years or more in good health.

The CDR3 sequence is CASSFLQGSSTDTQYF. DNA of the CDR3: TGTGCCAGCAGCTTTCTACAGGGGTCTAGCACAGATACGCAGTATTTT. The chain combines TRBV6-1 with TRBJ2-3, with 7 bases that match TRBD1. V trimming: 6 bases; J trimming: 0 bases; junction bases outside the gene matches: 9. Germline values: CDR1 MNHNS, CDR2 SASEGT. This CDR3 is built from 16 residues.